The clone carrying this T cell receptor beta chain was counted ten times or more. What it binds is not known. These data belong to a study of T cells in Graves' hyperthyroidism and ophthalmopathy. The wider study: Prior to any treatment, at the point of initial diagnosis, peripheral blood was collected.

Amplified regions were TCR beta CDR3 sequences from RNA transcripts. The HTBI set primed first-round TCR CDR3 RT-PCR. TCRdb analysed the multiplex PCR reads with MiXCR anew, one entry per CDR3 protein. The data contain around 760,000 distinct CDR3 sequences, roughly a third of them singletons. The patients, who ranged from 18 to 65 in age, presented with newly diagnosed hyperthyroidism lasting under 2 months. The study, taken as a whole, reports: A 13 V-J model separated ophthalmopathy from stable hyperthyroidism. Blood also carried most thyroid clonotypes expanded above 0.001.

V lost 6 bases and J lost 12, with 15 bases in between. The CDR3 covers 13 residues. Germline loops: CDR1 WSHSY, CDR2 SAAADI. The sequencing input was blood. The V gene is TRBV10-2, the J gene TRBJ1-6, with D maybe TRBD1 (5 bases). This clonotype was obtained from a middle-aged woman with Graves' hyperthyroidism. The CDR3 loop reads CASRDTGGEPLHF. CDR3 DNA sequence: TGCGCCAGCAGGGATACCGGGGGTGAACCCCTCCACTTT.